This TCR beta chain was found in a study of STAT3 mutations in large granular lymphocyte leukemia. Study background: Roughly half the longitudinally sequenced T-LGLL patients had canonical STAT3 mutations. Roughly 38% of treated T-LGLL patients showed hematologic response to immunosuppression. Study observations and caveats: In about 30% of the 18 patients, new TCR clonotypes emerged after therapy. Every T-cell large granular lymphocyte leukemia patient had at least one immunodominant TCR beta clonotype. In several patients, dominant TCR clone burden exceeded STAT3 mutant burden.

The assay was immunoSEQ multiplex PCR, and TCRdb's table has in-frame clones only and misses some. The table lists around 29,000 clones, around 88% of them singletons. Comment on this clone: Its specificity is unknown.

Sequencing input: peripheral blood mononuclear cells. This TCR was recovered from a man between 60 and 75 years old with T-cell large granular lymphocyte leukemia. Some clones in this sample may be carry-over from other donors' samples.

CDR3 nucleotide sequence: TGTGCCAGCAGCTTAGTGCACACAGATACGCAGTATTTT. Its translation is CASSLVHTDTQYF. The V gene is TRBV7-6, the J gene TRBJ2-3, with D unresolved. From germline, CDR1 is SGHVS and CDR2 FNYEAQ. CDR3 length: 13 amino acids. Trimming removed 1 base at V and 2 bases at J, with 4 bases between.